This note documents a single T cell receptor (beta chain) sequence. As yet, its antigen is unknown. CDR1 is DFQATT and CDR2 is SNEGSKA in the germline V gene (reference sequence). J gave up 3 bases and V 3 bases, and 14 bases lay outside the gene matches. The CDR3 totals 17 residues. The data were obtained in a study of T cell repertoires in cytomegalovirus infection. Study in general: CMV epitopes, recently identified HLA-C-restricted and well-studied HLA-B-restricted, were used. Carrying CMV and the relevant HLA type showed in public TCR beta signatures.

Broader study findings: Summed frequency of shared TCR beta families picked out CMV carriers who also had the relevant HLA. The study found HLA-C-restricted CMV-specific TCR beta clonotypes dominating the ex vivo response.

From the reads, TCRdb called clonotypes with MiXCR, one entry per CDR3 protein. The sample carries about 83,000 distinct CDR3 sequences, about 44% recorded once. V is TRBV20-1 and J is TRBJ1-5; 7 bases align to TRBD1. Sequences were derived from CD8+ T cells from cultured PBMCs, sampled from culture after CMV antigen stimulation. This TCR was sampled from a human donor in good health (CMV status not recorded). Some clones in this sample may be carry-over from other donors' samples. The CDR3, as DNA: TGCAGTGCTAGGGAAACAGGGGAATCTATGTACAATCAGCCCCAGCATTTT. Its translation is CSARETGESMYNQPQHF.